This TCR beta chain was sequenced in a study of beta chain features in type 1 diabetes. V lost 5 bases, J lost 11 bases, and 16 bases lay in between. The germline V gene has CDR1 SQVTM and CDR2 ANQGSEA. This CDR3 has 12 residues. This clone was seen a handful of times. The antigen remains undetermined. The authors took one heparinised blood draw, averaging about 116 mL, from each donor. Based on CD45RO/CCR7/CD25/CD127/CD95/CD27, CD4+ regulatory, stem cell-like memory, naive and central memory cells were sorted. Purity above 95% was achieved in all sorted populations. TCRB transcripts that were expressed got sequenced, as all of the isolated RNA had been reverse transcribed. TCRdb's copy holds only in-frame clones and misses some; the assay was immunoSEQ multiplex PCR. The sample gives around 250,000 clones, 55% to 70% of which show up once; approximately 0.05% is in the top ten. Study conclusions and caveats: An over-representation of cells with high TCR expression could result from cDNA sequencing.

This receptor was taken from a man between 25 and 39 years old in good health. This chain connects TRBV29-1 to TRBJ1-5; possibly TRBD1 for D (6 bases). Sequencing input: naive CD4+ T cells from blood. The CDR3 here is CSVRSSRGTQHF. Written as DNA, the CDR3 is TGCAGCGTTCGAAGCTCCAGGGGAACCCAGCATTTT.